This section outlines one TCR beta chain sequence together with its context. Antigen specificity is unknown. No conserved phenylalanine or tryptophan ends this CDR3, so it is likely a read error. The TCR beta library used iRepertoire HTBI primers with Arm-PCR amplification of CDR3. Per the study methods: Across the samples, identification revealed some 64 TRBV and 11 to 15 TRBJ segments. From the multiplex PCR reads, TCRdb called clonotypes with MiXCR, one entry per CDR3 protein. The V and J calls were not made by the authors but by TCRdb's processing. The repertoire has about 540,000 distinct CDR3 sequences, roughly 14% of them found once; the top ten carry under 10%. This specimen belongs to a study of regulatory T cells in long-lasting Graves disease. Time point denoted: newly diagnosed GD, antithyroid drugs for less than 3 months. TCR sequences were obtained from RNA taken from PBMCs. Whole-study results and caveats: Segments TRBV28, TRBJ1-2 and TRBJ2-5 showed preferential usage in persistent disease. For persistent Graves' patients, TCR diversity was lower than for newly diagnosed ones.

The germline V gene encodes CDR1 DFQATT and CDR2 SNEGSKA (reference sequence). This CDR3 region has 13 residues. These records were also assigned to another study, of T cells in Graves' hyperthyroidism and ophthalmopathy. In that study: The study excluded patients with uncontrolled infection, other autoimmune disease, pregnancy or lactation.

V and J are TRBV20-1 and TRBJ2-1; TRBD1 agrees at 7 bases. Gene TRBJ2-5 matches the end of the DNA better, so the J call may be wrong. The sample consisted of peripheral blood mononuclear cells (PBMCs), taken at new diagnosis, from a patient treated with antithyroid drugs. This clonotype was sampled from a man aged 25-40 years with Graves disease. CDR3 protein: CSARLDRAETQYL. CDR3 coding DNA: TGCAGTGCTAGGCTCGACAGGGCAGAGACCCAGTACTTA.